The 20 T cell receptor beta chains given below trace back to one sample, sequenced in a study of cytomegalovirus exposure and HLA in healthy donors (dated by TCRdb to about 2017). Library preparation was by the immunoSEQ multiplex PCR assay. Not all clones reach the TCRdb copy of this immuneACCESS table, which keeps in-frame sequences only. Checked studies attribute under half of the gap to unresolved V genes and leave the rest unexplained. Counted in this sample were some 190,000 clones; about 82% of them appeared once. About 1.5% of the sample lies in the top ten. What was sequenced was PBMCs. The receptors come from a woman under 30 in good health and CMV-seronegative.

The V and J genes are TRBV18 and TRBJ2-7; 8 nucleotides align to TRBD1. The CDR3 sequence is 15 residues long. Germline V lookup: CDR1 KGHSH, CDR2 LQKENI. Trimming at V came to 3 bases and at J to 3 bases, leaving 7 bases not matched to a gene. The CDR3 bases are TGTGCCAGCTCACCCGGACAGGGATCGTACTACGAGCAGTACTTC. It is translated as CASSPGQGSYYEQYF.

This sequence joins TRBV9 and TRBJ1-3; D not certain. The CDR3 loop spans 17 amino acids. V shed 0 bases and J shed 0 bases, with 13 bases lying between them. Germline V CDR1 and CDR2: SGDLS, YYNGEE. CDR3 protein: CASSVEAMGDSGNTIYF. The CDR3 nucleotides read TGTGCCAGCAGCGTAGAGGCAATGGGCGACTCTGGAAACACCATATATTTT. The full variable domain, in which reference TRBV9 and TRBJ1-3 provide the parts outside the CDR3, is DSGVTQTPKHLITATGQRVTLRCSPRSGDLSVYWYQQSLDQGLQFLIQYYNGEERAKGNILERFSAQQFPDLHSELNLSSLELGDSALYFCASSVEAMGDSGNTIYFGEGSWLTVV.

The chain is built from TRBV7-2 and TRBJ1-1; 12 nucleotides agree with TRBD1. Germline-derived CDR1 and CDR2 are SGHTA and FQGNSA. The CDR3 loop spans 18 amino acids. V lost 2 bases and J lost 12; bases outside the gene matches: 19. As DNA, the CDR3 is TGTGCCAGCAGCTTACTTTCCGGGACAGGGGGCGTCTCGACCACCACTTTCTTT. Translated, it gives CASSLLSGTGGVSTTTFF.

V and J are TRBV5-1 and TRBJ2-1; 14 positions agree with TRBD2. Losses at the gene ends were 4 bases for V and 8 bases for J; bases not matched to a gene: 2. The CDR3 loop spans 14 amino acids. Germline V gene data show CDR1 as SGHRS and CDR2 as YFSETQ. CDR3 sequence: CASSQGLAGDEQFF. The DNA for the CDR3 is TGCGCCAGCAGCCAGGGACTAGCGGGAGATGAGCAGTTCTTC.

The chain links TRBV7-9 to TRBJ1-5; D is possibly TRBD1 (5 bases). Per the germline V gene, CDR1 is SEHNR and CDR2 is FQNEAQ (reference sequence). The germline V and J ends were trimmed by 5 bases and 9 bases, with 11 bases remaining between them. The CDR3 totals 12 residues. The CDR3 reads CASSPGGTPQHF. DNA of the CDR3: TGTGCCAGCAGCCCGGGGGGTACGCCCCAGCATTTT.

This rearrangement joins TRBV15 to TRBJ2-3; the match to TRBD2 covers 10 bases. Germline lookup yields CDR1 LNHNV and CDR2 YYDKDF (reference sequence). The CDR3 has 18 residues. V shed 0 bases, J shed 5 bases, and the junction held 11 bases outside the gene matches. CDR3 bases: TGTGCCACCAGCAGAGATTCCCCCAGCGGGAGGGCTAAAGATACGCAGTATTTT. This gives the protein CATSRDSPSGRAKDTQYF. The full variable domain, completed using reference TRBV15 and TRBJ2-3, is DAMVIQNPRYQVTQFGKPVTLSCSQTLNHNVMYWYQQKSSQAPKLLFHYYDKDFNNEADTPDNFQSRRPNTSFCFLDIRSPGLGDTAMYLCATSRDSPSGRAKDTQYFGPGTRLTVL.

The chain is built from TRBV25-1 and TRBJ1-1; possible D gene TRBD1, 6 bases. The germline V gene has CDR1 MGHDK and CDR2 SYGVNS. V was clipped by 8 bases and J by 4 bases, with 11 bases between them. This CDR3 region has 12 residues. CDR3 amino acids: CASGRGLTEAFF. The CDR3 DNA reads as TGTGCCAGCGGCAGGGGTCTCACTGAAGCTTTCTTT.

The chain joins TRBV6-1 to TRBJ2-7; 8 bases fit TRBD1. Trimming removed 5 bases from V and 4 bases from J; junction bases left unmatched: 10. The CDR3 runs to 15 residues. Germline V lookup: CDR1 MNHNS, CDR2 SASEGT. CDR3 bases: TGTGCCAGCAGTCTTAGACAGGGGAAGGGTTACGAGCAGTACTTC. Its protein is CASSLRQGKGYEQYF.

This chain connects TRBV19 to TRBJ1-3; a possible D gene is TRBD1 (5 bases). V gave up 4 bases and J gave up 0 bases, with 16 bases separating them. The V gene's germline CDR1 is LNHDA and CDR2 SQIVND (reference sequence). The CDR3 is 17 residues long. CDR3 loop: CASSNDRQTVSGNTIYF. CDR3 nucleotide sequence: TGTGCCAGTAGTAATGACAGACAGACCGTCTCTGGAAACACCATATATTTT.

J is TRBJ2-3 and V is TRBV6-5, with a tentative D call TRBD2 (6 bases). This CDR3 region has 11 residues. V dropped 4 bases and J dropped 12 bases, with 11 bases sitting between them. CDR1 is MNHEY, CDR2 SVGAGI, per germline. The CDR3 DNA reads as TGTGCCAGCAGTTTCGGGGCGGGACAGTATTTT. This encodes CASSFGAGQYF.

The chain employs TRBV11-1 and TRBJ2-1; D may be TRBD1 (5 bases). The CDR3 extends over 11 amino acids. V was pared by 4 bases and J by 7 bases, with 5 bases between. Germline V CDR1 and CDR2: SGHAT, FQDESV (reference sequence). The CDR3: CASSSGNEQFF. The DNA for the CDR3 is TGTGCCAGCAGCTCAGGGAATGAGCAGTTCTTC.

The V gene is TRBV30, the J gene TRBJ1-1; D is perhaps TRBD1 (5 bases). V lost 1 base and J lost 6, with 15 bases in between. This CDR3 is 14 amino acids long. CDR1 is GTSNPN and CDR2 is SVGIG in the germline V gene (reference sequence). The CDR3 spells CAWSGDSLKAEAFF. The CDR3 coding sequence is TGTGCCTGGAGTGGAGACAGTTTGAAGGCTGAAGCTTTCTTT.

The chain has TRBV30 and TRBJ2-7; D call uncertain. This CDR3 is 13 amino acids long. The germline V gene has CDR1 GTSNPN and CDR2 SVGIG (reference sequence). Trimming stripped 2 bases from V and 3 bases from J, with 11 bases between. The CDR3 nucleotides read TGTGCCTGGAGTCGGAGATCTGGCTACGAGCAGTACTTC. Protein: CAWSRRSGYEQYF.

This clone was recorded a few times. This sequence joins TRBV19 and TRBJ1-4; D remains ambiguous. From germline, CDR1 is LNHDA and CDR2 SQIVND (reference sequence). CDR3 length: 15 residues. V was trimmed by 1 base and J by 0 bases, leaving 6 bases between them. CDR3 sequence reads: CASSIGTATNEKLFF. The CDR3 coding sequence is TGTGCCAGTAGTATAGGGACTGCAACTAATGAAAAACTGTTTTTT.

This clone was detected only a few times. This chain joins TRBV6-5 and TRBJ1-5; TRBD1 aligns across 7 bases. The CDR3 loop spans 14 amino acids. V was clipped by 6 bases and J by 5 bases; unmatched bases: 7. CDR1 is MNHEY, CDR2 SVGAGI, per germline. The CDR3 loop reads CASSRQGKYQPQHF. For the CDR3, the DNA is TGTGCCAGCAGCCGACAGGGAAAGTATCAGCCCCAGCATTTT.

The chain couples TRBV2 to TRBJ2-2, with D possibly matching TRBD2 (5 bases). V was clipped by 4 bases and J by 4 bases, with 13 bases between them. The CDR3 contains 15 residues. Germline V CDR1 and CDR2: SNHLY, FYNNEI. The CDR3 reads CASSGSSAGTGELFF. CDR3 in DNA: TGTGCCAGCAGTGGCAGTAGCGCGGGCACCGGGGAGCTGTTTTTT.

This chain joins TRBV29-1 and TRBJ2-7, with D possibly being TRBD1 (5 bases). CDR3 size: 13 residues. Between the trimmed V and J ends, which lost 4 bases and 5 bases, there was a span of 15 bases. Looked up from germline, CDR1 is SQVTM and CDR2 is ANQGSEA. In DNA, the CDR3 is TGCAGCGTTGTAGGGTCGGACACCAACGAGCAGTACTTC. Translating gives CSVVGSDTNEQYF.

CDR3 amino acids: CATSREGGYEQYF. Written as DNA, the CDR3 is TGTGCCACCAGCAGAGAGGGGGGGTACGAGCAGTACTTC. The gene calls are TRBV15 and TRBJ2-7; 7 bases fit TRBD2. Germline values: CDR1 LNHNV, CDR2 YYDKDF (reference sequence). The CDR3 has 13 amino acids. V lost 0 bases, J lost 4 bases, and 0 bases stayed unmatched.

This clone was found a few times. V usage is TRBV6-1 and J usage is TRBJ1-5, with D possibly being TRBD1 (6 bases). The V end lost 3 bases, the J end lost 12 bases, and 15 bases lay between the germline ends. The CDR3 has 13 amino acids. CDR1 and CDR2 from the germline V gene are MNHNS and SASEGT. Written as DNA, the CDR3 is TGTGCCAGCAGTGATTGGGGGGGGGCGATCCAGCATTTT. This translates into CASSDWGGAIQHF.

The CDR3: CASSELQSTDTQYF. The CDR3 nucleotides are TGTGCCAGCAGTGAATTGCAGTCCACAGATACGCAGTATTTT. The chain employs TRBV6-4 and TRBJ2-3; D is undetermined. The CDR3 covers 14 residues. Germline V lookup: CDR1 MRHNA, CDR2 SNTAGT. Trimming took 3 bases from V and 2 from J, leaving 9 bases between them.